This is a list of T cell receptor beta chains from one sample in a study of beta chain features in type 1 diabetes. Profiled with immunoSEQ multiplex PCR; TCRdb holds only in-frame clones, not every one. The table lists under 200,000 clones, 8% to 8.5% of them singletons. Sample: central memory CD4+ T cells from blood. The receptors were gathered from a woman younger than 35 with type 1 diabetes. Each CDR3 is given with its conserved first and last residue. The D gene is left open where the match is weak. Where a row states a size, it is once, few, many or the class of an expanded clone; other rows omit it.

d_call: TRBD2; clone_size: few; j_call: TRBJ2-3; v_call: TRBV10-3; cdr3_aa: CAIRDLAGADTQYF; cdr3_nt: TGTGCCATCAGGGATCTAGCGGGAGCAGATACGCAGTATTTT
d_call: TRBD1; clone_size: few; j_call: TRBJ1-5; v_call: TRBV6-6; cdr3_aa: CASSYSPQGANQPQHF; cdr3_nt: TGTGCCAGCAGTTACTCGCCCCAGGGGGCCAATCAGCCCCAGCATTTT
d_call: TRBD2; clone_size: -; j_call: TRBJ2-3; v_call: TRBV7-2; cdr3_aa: CASSLAGLAVSTDTQYF; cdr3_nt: TGTGCCAGCAGCTTAGCGGGACTAGCGGTTAGCACAGATACGCAGTATTTT
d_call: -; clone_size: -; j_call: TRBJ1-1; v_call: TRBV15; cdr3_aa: CATSRDLRTAEAFF; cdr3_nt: TGTGCCACCAGCAGAGATCTTAGGACAGCTGAAGCTTTCTTT
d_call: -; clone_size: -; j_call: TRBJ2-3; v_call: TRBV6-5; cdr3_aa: CASSRRSDTQYF; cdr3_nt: TGTGCCAGCAGCCGGAGGTCAGATACGCAGTATTTT
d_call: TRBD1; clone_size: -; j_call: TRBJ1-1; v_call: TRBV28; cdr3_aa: CASSLANRGSFF; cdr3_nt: TGTGCCAGCAGTTTGGCAAACAGGGGGTCCTTTTTT
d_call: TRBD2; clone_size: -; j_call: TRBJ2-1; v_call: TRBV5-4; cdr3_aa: CASTNPGTNLNEQFF; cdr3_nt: TGTGCCAGCACCAACCCCGGGACTAACCTCAATGAGCAGTTCTTC
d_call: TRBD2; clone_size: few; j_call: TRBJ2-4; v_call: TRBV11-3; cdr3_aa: CASSSLTSGRGNIQYF; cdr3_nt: TGTGCCAGCAGCTCCTTGACTAGCGGGAGAGGAAACATTCAGTACTTC
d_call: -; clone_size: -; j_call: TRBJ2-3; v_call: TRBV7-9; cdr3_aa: CASSSWDTVTDTQYF; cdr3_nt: TGTGCCAGCAGCTCCTGGGACACGGTCACAGATACGCAGTATTTT
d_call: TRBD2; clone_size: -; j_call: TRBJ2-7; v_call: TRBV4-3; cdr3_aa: CANPSGLAGAYEQYF; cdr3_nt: TGCGCCAACCCTTCGGGACTAGCGGGAGCCTACGAGCAGTACTTC
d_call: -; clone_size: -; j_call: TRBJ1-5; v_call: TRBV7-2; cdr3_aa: CASSIRGDQPQHF; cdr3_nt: TGTGCCAGCAGCATCCGGGGTGACCAGCCCCAGCATTTT
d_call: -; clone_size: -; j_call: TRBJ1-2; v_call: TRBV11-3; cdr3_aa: CASSFTEIYGYTF; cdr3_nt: TGTGCCAGCAGCTTTACAGAGATCTATGGCTACACCTTC
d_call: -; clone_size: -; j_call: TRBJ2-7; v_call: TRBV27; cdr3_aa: CASSRLDRTYEQYF; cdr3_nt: TGTGCCAGCAGCCGACTGGACAGAACCTACGAGCAGTACTTC
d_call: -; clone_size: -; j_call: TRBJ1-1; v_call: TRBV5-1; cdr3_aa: CASRMDVGGTEAFF; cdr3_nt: TGCGCCAGCAGGATGGACGTAGGGGGCACTGAAGCTTTCTTT
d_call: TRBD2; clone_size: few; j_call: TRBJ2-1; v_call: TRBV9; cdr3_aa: CASSASTSGGAKNEQFF; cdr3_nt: TGTGCCAGCAGCGCCAGCACTAGCGGGGGGGCCAAGAATGAGCAGTTCTTC
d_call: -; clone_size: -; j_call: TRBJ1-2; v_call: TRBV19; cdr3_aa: CASSMWREGGYTF; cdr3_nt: TGTGCCAGTAGTATGTGGAGGGAAGGCGGCTACACCTTC
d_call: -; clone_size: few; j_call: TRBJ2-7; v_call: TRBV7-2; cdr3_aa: CASSFSPYEQYF; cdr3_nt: TGTGCCAGCAGCTTTAGCCCCTACGAGCAGTACTTC
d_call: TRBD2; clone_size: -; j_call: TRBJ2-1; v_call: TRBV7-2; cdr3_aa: CASSLGTSGGANEQFF; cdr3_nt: TGTGCCAGCAGCTTAGGGACTAGCGGGGGGGCGAATGAGCAGTTCTTC
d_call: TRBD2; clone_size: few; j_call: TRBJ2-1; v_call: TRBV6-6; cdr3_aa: CASSYSPGGRGEQFF; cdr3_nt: TGTGCCAGCAGTTACTCTCCGGGGGGGCGGGGTGAGCAGTTCTTC
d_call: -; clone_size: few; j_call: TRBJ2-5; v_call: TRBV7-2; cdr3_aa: CASSLGRETQYF; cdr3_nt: TGTGCCAGCAGCTTAGGTCGGGAGACCCAGTACTTC
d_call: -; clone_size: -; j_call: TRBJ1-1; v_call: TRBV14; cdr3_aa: CASSQVFDTEAFF; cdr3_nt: TGTGCCAGCAGCCAAGTCTTCGACACTGAAGCTTTCTTT
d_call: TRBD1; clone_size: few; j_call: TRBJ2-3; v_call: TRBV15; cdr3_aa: CATSTGQGEGDTQYF; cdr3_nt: TGTGCCACCAGCACGGGACAGGGGGAAGGGGATACGCAGTATTTT
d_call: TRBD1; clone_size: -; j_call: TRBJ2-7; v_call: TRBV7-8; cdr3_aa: CASSLGVTGVDEQYF; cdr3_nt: TGTGCCAGCAGCTTAGGCGTGACAGGGGTCGACGAGCAGTACTTC
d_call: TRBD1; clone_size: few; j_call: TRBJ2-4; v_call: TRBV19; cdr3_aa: CASSMGRGYIQYF; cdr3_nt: TGTGCCAGTAGTATGGGCAGGGGGTACATTCAGTACTTC
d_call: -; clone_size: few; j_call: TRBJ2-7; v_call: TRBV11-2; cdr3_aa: CASSLDLVYEQYF; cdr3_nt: TGTGCCAGCAGCTTAGATCTAGTCTACGAGCAGTACTTC
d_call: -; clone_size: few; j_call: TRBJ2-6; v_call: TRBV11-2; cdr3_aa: CASGQNSGANVLTF; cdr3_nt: TGTGCCAGCGGTCAGAACTCTGGGGCCAACGTCCTGACTTTC
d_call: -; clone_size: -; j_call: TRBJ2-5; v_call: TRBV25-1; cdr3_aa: CASSIGGGVGETQYF; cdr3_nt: TGTGCCAGCAGTATTGGCGGAGGGGTAGGGGAGACCCAGTACTTC
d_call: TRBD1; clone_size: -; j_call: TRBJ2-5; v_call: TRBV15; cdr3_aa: CATSNQILRTGQETQYF; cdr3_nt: TGTGCCACCAGCAACCAAATCCTCCGGACAGGGCAAGAGACCCAGTACTTC
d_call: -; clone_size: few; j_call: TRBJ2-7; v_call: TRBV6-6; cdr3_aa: CASSLQGQDSPYEQYF; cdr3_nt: TGTGCCAGCAGCCTACAAGGCCAGGACAGCCCCTACGAGCAGTACTTC
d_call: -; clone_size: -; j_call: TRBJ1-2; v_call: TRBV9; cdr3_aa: CASSVGQGDYYGYTF; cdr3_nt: TGTGCCAGCAGCGTAGGCCAAGGGGACTACTATGGCTACACCTTC
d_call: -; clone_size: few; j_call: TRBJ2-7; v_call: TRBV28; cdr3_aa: CASTEGYEQYF; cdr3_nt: TGTGCCAGCACAGAGGGCTACGAGCAGTACTTC
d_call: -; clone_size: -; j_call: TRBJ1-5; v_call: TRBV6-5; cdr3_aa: CASSYGEPGSPQHF; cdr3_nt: TGTGCCAGCAGTTACGGAGAACCAGGGTCGCCCCAGCATTTT
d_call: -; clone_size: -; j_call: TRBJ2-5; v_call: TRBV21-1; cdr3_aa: CASSNGGKTQYF; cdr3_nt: TGTGCCAGCAGCAATGGCGGAAAGACCCAGTACTTC
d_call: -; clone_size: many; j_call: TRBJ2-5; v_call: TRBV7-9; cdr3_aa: CASSPQMAILDF; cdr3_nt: TGTGCCAGCAGCCCCCAAATGGCCATCCTGGACTTC
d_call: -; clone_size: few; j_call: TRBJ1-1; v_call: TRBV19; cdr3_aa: CASSPLRFAEAFF; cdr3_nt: TGTGCCAGTAGTCCACTGAGGTTCGCTGAAGCTTTCTTT
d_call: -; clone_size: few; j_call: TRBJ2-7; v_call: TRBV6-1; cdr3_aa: CASSGGGGTYEQYF; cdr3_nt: TGTGCCAGCAGTGGAGGAGGCGGGACCTACGAGCAGTACTTC
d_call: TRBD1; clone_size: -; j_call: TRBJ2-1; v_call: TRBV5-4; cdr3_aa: CASSSPGQGLNEQFF; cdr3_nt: TGTGCCAGCAGCTCGCCGGGACAGGGACTCAATGAGCAGTTCTTC
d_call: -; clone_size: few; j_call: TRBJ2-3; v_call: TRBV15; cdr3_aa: CATSRDLGLEGTDTQYF; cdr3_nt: TGTGCCACCAGCAGAGATCTAGGTCTGGAAGGCACAGATACGCAGTATTTT
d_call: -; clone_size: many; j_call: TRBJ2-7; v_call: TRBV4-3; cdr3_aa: CASSQAVHYEQYF; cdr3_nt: TGCGCCAGCAGCCAAGCAGTGCACTACGAGCAGTACTTC
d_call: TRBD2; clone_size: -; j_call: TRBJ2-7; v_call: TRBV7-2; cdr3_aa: CASSYVSGDEQYF; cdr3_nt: TGTGCCAGCAGCTACGTCAGCGGGGACGAGCAGTACTTC
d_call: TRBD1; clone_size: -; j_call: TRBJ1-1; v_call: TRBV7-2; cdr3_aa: CASSLFRTGATEAFF; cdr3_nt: TGTGCCAGCAGCTTATTCCGGACAGGGGCTACTGAAGCTTTCTTT
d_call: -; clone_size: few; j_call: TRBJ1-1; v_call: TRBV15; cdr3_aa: CATSRDSSGGAEAFF; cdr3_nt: TGTGCCACCAGCAGAGATTCGTCCGGCGGGGCTGAAGCTTTCTTT
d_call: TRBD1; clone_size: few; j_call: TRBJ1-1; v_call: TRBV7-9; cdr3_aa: CASSPGTGGGGAEAFF; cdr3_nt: TGTGCCAGCAGCCCCGGGACAGGGGGCGGAGGTGCGGAAGCTTTCTTT
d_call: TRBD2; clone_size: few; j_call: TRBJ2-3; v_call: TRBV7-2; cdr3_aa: CASSFTSGPTDTQYF; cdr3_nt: TGTGCCAGCAGCTTTACTAGCGGCCCCACAGATACGCAGTATTTT
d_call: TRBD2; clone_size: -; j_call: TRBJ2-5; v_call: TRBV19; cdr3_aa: CASSGTSGETQYF; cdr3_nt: TGTGCCAGTTCCGGGACTAGCGGTGAGACCCAGTACTTC
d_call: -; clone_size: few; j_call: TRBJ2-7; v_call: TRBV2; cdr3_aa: CASSESNTEQYF; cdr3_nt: TGTGCCAGCAGTGAATCAAACACCGAGCAGTACTTC
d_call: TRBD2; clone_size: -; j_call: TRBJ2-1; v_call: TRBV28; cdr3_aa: CASSLSGLVYNEQFF; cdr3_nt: TGTGCCAGCAGTTTATCGGGACTAGTCTACAATGAGCAGTTCTTC
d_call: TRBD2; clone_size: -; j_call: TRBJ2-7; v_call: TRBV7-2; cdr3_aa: CATGLAGGPQYEQYF; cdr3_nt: TGTGCCACTGGACTAGCGGGAGGGCCGCAATACGAGCAGTACTTC
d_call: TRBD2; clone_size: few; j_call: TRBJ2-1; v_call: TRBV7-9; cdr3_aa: CASSMGLAFEQFF; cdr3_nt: TGTGCCAGCAGCATGGGACTAGCGTTTGAGCAGTTCTTC
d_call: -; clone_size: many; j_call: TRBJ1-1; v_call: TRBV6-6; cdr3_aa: CASSYSIGGRAEAFF; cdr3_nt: TGTGCCAGCAGTTACTCGATCGGGGGGAGGGCTGAAGCTTTCTTT
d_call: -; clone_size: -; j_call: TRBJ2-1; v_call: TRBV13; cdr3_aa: CASSIKTGLVHDEQFF; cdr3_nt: TGTGCCAGCAGCATCAAAACAGGGCTGGTACACGATGAGCAGTTCTTC
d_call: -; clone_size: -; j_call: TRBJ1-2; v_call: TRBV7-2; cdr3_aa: CASSPPRGHATYGYTF; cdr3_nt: TGTGCCAGCAGCCCACCGCGGGGCCATGCGACCTATGGCTACACCTTC
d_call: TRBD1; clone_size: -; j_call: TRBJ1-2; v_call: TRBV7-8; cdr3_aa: CASSLAAGTGNNYGYTF; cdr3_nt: TGTGCCAGCAGCTTAGCGGCCGGGACAGGCAATAACTATGGCTACACCTTC